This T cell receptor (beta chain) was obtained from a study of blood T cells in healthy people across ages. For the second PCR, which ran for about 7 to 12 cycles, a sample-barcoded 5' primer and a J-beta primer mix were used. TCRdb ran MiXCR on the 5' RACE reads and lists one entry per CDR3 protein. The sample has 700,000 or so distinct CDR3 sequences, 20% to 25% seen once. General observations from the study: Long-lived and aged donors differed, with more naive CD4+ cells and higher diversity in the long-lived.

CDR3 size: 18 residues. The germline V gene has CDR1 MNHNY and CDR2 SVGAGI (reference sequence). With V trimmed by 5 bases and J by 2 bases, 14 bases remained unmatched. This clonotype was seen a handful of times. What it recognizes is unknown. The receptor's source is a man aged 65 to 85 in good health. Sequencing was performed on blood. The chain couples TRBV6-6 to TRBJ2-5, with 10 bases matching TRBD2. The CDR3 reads CASSGLAGASIPQETQYF. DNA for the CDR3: TGTGCCAGCAGTGGGCTAGCGGGGGCCTCAATCCCTCAAGAGACCCAGTACTTC.